The next 22 T cell receptor beta chains were all read from a single sample in a study of blood T cell repertoires in COVID-19. Profiled with immunoSEQ multiplex PCR; TCRdb holds only in-frame clones, not every one. The sample carries 150,000 or so clones, more than 75% recorded once. Material: peripheral blood. The receptors were gathered from a woman aged 70-85 years with COVID-19, enrolled during active disease.

The chain joins TRBV27 to TRBJ2-1, with 14 bases identical to TRBD2. The CDR3 length is 18 residues. V gave up 5 bases and J gave up 8 bases; unmatched junction bases: 14. Looked up from germline, CDR1 is MNHEY and CDR2 is SMNVEV (reference sequence). The CDR3 DNA reads TGTGCCAGCAGTATAAACAATATCGGACTAGCGGGGGGTCATGAGCAGTTCTTC. Its protein is CASSINNIGLAGGHEQFF.

This chain connects TRBV6-2 or TRBV6-3 to TRBJ1-5; 9 bases line up with TRBD1. The trim removed 1 base at V and 4 bases at J, leaving 2 bases unmatched. The CDR3 length is 15 residues. Germline V CDR1 and CDR2: MNHEY, SVGEGT. The CDR3 bases are TGTGCCAGCAGTTACTGGGGGACAGGGAATCAGCCCCAGCATTTT. Amino acids: CASSYWGTGNQPQHF.

This chain uses TRBV7-3 with TRBJ2-2; 11 bases line up with TRBD2. This CDR3 spans 17 amino acids. J gave up 5 bases and V 5 bases, and 10 bases lay outside the gene matches. Germline values: CDR1 SGHTA, CDR2 FQGTGA. The CDR3 is CASSRGFLAGGTGELFF. The CDR3 DNA sequence: TGTGCCAGCAGCCGGGGTTTTCTAGCGGGGGGAACCGGGGAGCTGTTTTTT.

The chain employs TRBV28 and TRBJ2-7; a possible D gene is TRBD2 (6 bases). The length of the CDR3 is 13 residues. The V end lost 8 bases, the J end lost 3 bases, and 14 bases lay between the germline ends. Germline V gene data show CDR1 as MDHEN and CDR2 as SYDVKM. The CDR3 region is CASRAGGIYEQYF. The CDR3 DNA reads as TGTGCCAGCCGGGCAGGCGGGATCTACGAGCAGTACTTC.

V and J are TRBV29-1 and TRBJ2-1; the match to TRBD1 covers 8 bases. The germline V gene encodes CDR1 SQVTM and CDR2 ANQGSEA. The CDR3 length is 15 residues. Losses at the gene ends were 0 bases for V and 10 bases for J; bases not matched to a gene: 11. This chain's CDR3 is CSVEDPGGASGEQFF. CDR3 DNA: TGCAGCGTTGAAGACCCAGGGGGCGCAAGCGGAGAGCAGTTCTTC.

The genes are TRBV5-1 and TRBJ1-5, with 10 bases identical to TRBD1. The CDR3 sequence is 16 residues long. CDR1 and CDR2 (germline): SGHRS, YFSETQ. V dropped 0 bases and J dropped 6; count of bases not matched to a gene: 6. The CDR3 region is CASSLGPGTGVQPQHF. In DNA form, the CDR3 reads TGCGCCAGCAGCTTGGGTCCCGGGACAGGGGTTCAGCCCCAGCATTTT.

The V call is TRBV6-1, the J call TRBJ2-7, with D possibly being TRBD2 (5 bases). The CDR3 length is 15 residues. CDR1 is MNHNS and CDR2 is SASEGT in the germline V gene. The V end was cut by 2 bases, the J end by 7 bases, with 18 bases between. This chain's CDR3 is CASSEPRTPPREQYF. CDR3 in DNA: TGTGCCAGCAGTGAACCTAGGACTCCCCCTCGGGAGCAGTACTTC.

CDR3 loop: CATSRDPGGGAFGGETQYF. As DNA, the CDR3 is TGTGCCACCAGCAGAGACCCCGGGGGGGGCGCCTTTGGGGGTGAGACCCAGTACTTC. V gene TRBV15 combines with J gene TRBJ2-5, with 8 bases fitting TRBD2. The CDR3 is 19 residues long. Looked up from germline, CDR1 is LNHNV and CDR2 is YYDKDF (reference sequence). V shed 0 bases and J 5 bases; nucleotides not matched to a gene: 17.

The V gene is TRBV7-9, the J gene TRBJ2-7, with TRBD2 as a possible D gene (5 bases). This CDR3 contains 13 residues. Deletions cut 7 bases from V and 3 bases from J, with 13 bases between. CDR1 is SEHNR and CDR2 is FQNEAQ in the germline V gene (reference sequence). The CDR3: CASTAGGDYEQYF. CDR3 DNA sequence: TGTGCCAGCACCGCGGGTGGGGACTACGAGCAGTACTTC.

The CDR3 reads CASSQKAEKLFF. The CDR3 bases are TGTGCCAGCAGCCAGAAGGCGGAGAAACTGTTTTTT. The chain joins TRBV3-1 (or the pseudogene TRBV3-2) to TRBJ1-4; D ambiguous. Per the germline V gene, CDR1 is LGHDT and CDR2 is YNNKEL (reference sequence). Trimming left V 3 bases short and J 11 bases short, with 10 bases between. This CDR3 is built from 12 residues.

By its share, this clone is medium-sized. This rearrangement joins TRBV30 to TRBJ2-7; 8 bases agree with TRBD2. The CDR3 has 12 residues. The germline V gene has CDR1 GTSNPN and CDR2 SVGIG (reference sequence). The junction had 6 bases not matched to a gene; V was cut back by 7 bases and J by 4 bases. CDR3 region: CASLAGNYEQYF. The DNA of the CDR3 is TGTGCCTCCCTAGCGGGCAATTACGAGCAGTACTTC.

The chain uses TRBV3-1 (or the pseudogene TRBV3-2) and TRBJ2-3; weak D call: TRBD1 (7 bases). CDR3 size: 14 residues. The germline V gene encodes CDR1 LGHDT and CDR2 YNNKEL (reference sequence). V was cut by 7 bases and J by 3 bases, with 14 bases left in between. The CDR3 coding sequence is TGTGCCAGCAACCAGGGGGGTGTAACAGATACGCAGTATTTT. This codes for CASNQGGVTDTQYF.

V gene TRBV19 combines with J gene TRBJ1-6; D ambiguous. The V and J ends lost 4 bases and 7 bases respectively, with 8 bases between them. The CDR3 is made up of 13 amino acids. Germline V gene lookup returns CDR1 LNHDA and CDR2 SQIVND (reference sequence). The CDR3 region has the DNA TGTGCCAGTAGTAGCGCCAGGAATTCACCCCTCCACTTT. Translation: CASSSARNSPLHF.

The J gene is TRBJ1-1, the V gene TRBV11-2; tentative D call: TRBD1 (5 bases). Germline-derived CDR1 and CDR2 are SGHAT and FQNNGV. This CDR3 has 13 amino acids. Trimming stripped 4 bases from V and 1 base from J, with 7 bases between. CDR3 nucleotides: TGTGCCAGCAGCTGGGGCAGGAACACTGAAGCTTTCTTT. Its translation: CASSWGRNTEAFF.

CDR3 nucleotide sequence: TGTGCCAGCAGCCAATCGCGGCGGGGACCTGACAATGAGCAGTTCTTC. Protein product: CASSQSRRGPDNEQFF. The J gene is TRBJ2-1, the V gene TRBV7-7, with a possible D match to TRBD2 (6 bases). This CDR3 has 16 amino acids. The germline CDR1 and CDR2 sequences are SSHAT and FNYEAQ (reference sequence). Trimming removed 5 bases from V and 5 bases from J, with 19 bases in between.

This chain links TRBV5-1 with TRBJ2-5; 10 bases match TRBD2. The V gene's germline CDR1 is SGHRS and CDR2 YFSETQ. The CDR3 totals 14 residues. Trimming removed 6 bases from V and 2 bases from J; junction bases left unmatched: 4. CDR3 loop: CASKNSGGQETQYF. CDR3 in DNA: TGCGCCAGCAAGAATAGCGGGGGGCAAGAGACCCAGTACTTC.

Remarks on this clone: The junction and the germline gene differ at one end; a read error may be behind it. This sequence joins TRBV7-7 and TRBJ2-3; TRBD2 aligns across 7 bases. The CDR3 length is 17 residues. Germline V CDR1 and CDR2: SSHAT, FNYEAQ (reference sequence). The CDR3 DNA reads TGTGCTAGCAGCGCTGGCACTAGCGTCTATAGCACAGATACGCAGTATTTT. It specifies CASSAGTSVYSTDTQYF. Full variable domain (outside the CDR3, taken from reference TRBV7-7 and TRBJ2-3): GAGVSQSPRYKVTKRGQDVTLRCDPISSHATLYWYQQALGQGPEFLTYFNYEAQPDKSGLPSDRFSAERPEGSISTLTIQRTEQRDSAMYRCASSAGTSVYSTDTQYFGPGTRLTVL.

The chain links TRBV11-2 to TRBJ1-3; 9 nucleotides line up with TRBD1. Germline V gene lookup returns CDR1 SGHAT and CDR2 FQNNGV. The junction had 13 bases not matched to a gene; V was cut back by 4 bases and J by 0 bases. The CDR3 is 19 residues long. The CDR3 protein is CASSYVRDRVGNSGNTIYF. The CDR3 nucleotides are TGTGCCAGCAGCTACGTCCGGGACAGGGTAGGAAACTCTGGAAACACCATATATTTT.

This chain joins TRBV19 and TRBJ1-1; D might be TRBD1 (5 bases). The CDR3 spans 13 residues. The ends were cut back, 2 bases at V and 6 bases at J, with 10 bases in the middle. Germline CDR1 is LNHDA and CDR2 is SQIVND (reference sequence). CDR3 amino acids: CASSILGGAEAFF. In nucleotides, the CDR3 is TGTGCCAGTAGTATATTGGGGGGTGCTGAAGCTTTCTTT.

The chain recombines TRBV4-1 with TRBJ1-5; D might be TRBD1 (6 bases). V lost 0 bases, J lost 5 bases, and 23 bases lay in between. Germline V gene sequence: CDR1 MGHRA, CDR2 YSYEKL. The CDR3 is made up of 19 amino acids. CDR3 sequence reads: CASSQDLRGFGQSHQPQHF. The DNA for the CDR3 is TGCGCCAGCAGCCAAGATCTTAGGGGGTTCGGACAGTCGCATCAGCCCCAGCATTTT.

The chain carries TRBV3-1 (or the pseudogene TRBV3-2) and TRBJ1-2; D possibly corresponds to TRBD1 (6 bases). Germline CDR1 and CDR2: LGHDT and YNNKEL (reference sequence). The CDR3 spans 13 residues. Trimming cost V 2 bases and J 7 bases, with 11 bases left between them. In DNA, the CDR3 is TGTGCCAGCAGCCAAAAGGGGGGGTTTGGCTACACCTTC. Residues: CASSQKGGFGYTF.

The chain links TRBV28 to TRBJ2-3; perhaps TRBD2 as D (6 bases). The length of the CDR3 is 15 residues. V lost 2 bases and J lost 2, with 11 bases in between. Germline CDR1 is MDHEN and CDR2 is SYDVKM. The CDR3, as DNA: TGTGCCAGCAGTTTAGGGGGGAGAGCCACAGATACGCAGTATTTT. Translated, it gives CASSLGGRATDTQYF.